The rows below give T cell receptor beta chains drawn from one sample of a study of shared clonotypes between healthy human individuals. Assay: immunoSEQ multiplex PCR; the TCRdb copy retains only in-frame clones and omits some. The sample contains around 700,000 clones, 60% to 75% of which appear only once. Sequencing used memory CD4+ T cells sorted from blood. These receptors all stem from a woman aged 25 to 39 in good health. Each CDR3 is given with its conserved first and last residue. A D gene is named only where the DNA matches it firmly. Expanded clones are given a class, and other clones once, few, many or no size at all.

d_call j_call v_call clone_size cdr3_aa cdr3_nt
NA TRBJ2-2 TRBV25-1 NA CASSKFSESGELFF TGTGCCAGCAGTAAATTCAGCGAATCCGGGGAGCTGTTTTTT
TRBD2 TRBJ2-1 TRBV10-3 NA CAVGPWGGSTGEQFF TGTGCCGTAGGGCCCTGGGGCGGGAGCACGGGTGAGCAGTTCTTC
TRBD2 TRBJ2-3 TRBV9 NA CASSVGILAGATWASTDTQYF TGTGCCAGCAGCGTAGGTATTCTAGCGGGAGCAACTTGGGCAAGCACAGATACGCAGTATTTT
NA TRBJ2-2 TRBV7-6 NA CASTDRGGELFF TGTGCCAGCACCGATCGGGGCGGGGAGCTGTTTTTT
NA TRBJ2-7 TRBV25-1 NA CASSGGSYEQYF TGTGCCAGCAGCGGGGGCTCCTACGAGCAGTACTTC
NA TRBJ1-2 TRBV2 many CASQRTEANYGYTF TGTGCCAGCCAAAGGACAGAAGCTAACTATGGCTACACCTTC
TRBD2 TRBJ2-2 TRBV5-1 NA CASSPRGTSRVLGELFF TGCGCCAGCAGCCCCCGCGGGACTAGTCGTGTTTTGGGGGAGCTGTTTTTT
TRBD2 TRBJ2-1 TRBV2 few CASSGTSGRVSEQFF TGTGCCAGCAGTGGGACTAGCGGGAGGGTGAGTGAGCAGTTCTTC
NA TRBJ1-1 TRBV6-1 NA CASKVNTEAFF TGTGCCAGCAAAGTGAACACTGAAGCTTTCTTT
NA TRBJ2-3 TRBV29-1 few CSVEVAPGGTDTQYF TGCAGCGTTGAGGTTGCACCTGGGGGGACAGATACGCAGTATTTT
NA TRBJ2-3 TRBV9 once CASSVGGAQDTQYF TGTGCCAGCAGCGTGGGGGGGGCCCAAGATACGCAGTATTTT
TRBD1 TRBJ2-2 TRBV7-6 NA CASSSTGVAGELFF TGTGCCAGCAGCTCGACAGGGGTTGCCGGGGAGCTGTTTTTT
NA TRBJ2-7 TRBV5-1 NA CASSLSTSYEQYF TGCGCCAGCAGCTTAAGTACTTCCTACGAGCAGTACTTC
NA TRBJ1-2 TRBV7-9 NA CASSTIETGSYGYTF TGTGCCAGCAGTACAATTGAAACAGGGTCCTATGGCTACACCTTC
NA TRBJ2-7 TRBV27 once CASSPITGSYEQYF TGTGCCAGCAGTCCTATTACGGGCTCCTACGAGCAGTACTTC
NA TRBJ2-7 TRBV25-1 many CASSESAGEQYF TGTGCCAGCAGTGAATCCGCAGGCGAGCAGTACTTC
NA TRBJ1-1 TRBV29-1 NA CSVVLGINTEAFF TGCAGCGTTGTACTAGGGATCAACACTGAAGCTTTCTTT
NA TRBJ2-7 TRBV7-3 NA CASSLRPGRDSYEQYF TGTGCCAGCAGCTTAAGACCCGGGCGGGACTCCTACGAGCAGTACTTC
NA TRBJ2-3 TRBV7-3 once CASSPLGLDTQYF TGTGCCAGCTCCCCTTTAGGGTTAGATACGCAGTATTTT
TRBD1 TRBJ1-6 TRBV25-1 few CASSPDRDNSPLHF TGTGCCAGCAGTCCGGACAGGGATAATTCACCCCTCCACTTT
TRBD2 TRBJ2-1 TRBV5-1 NA CASSLDRSGGYNEQFF TGCGCCAGCAGCTTGGACCGGAGCGGGGGCTACAATGAGCAGTTCTTC
NA TRBJ2-3 TRBV29-1 NA CSVKPRTGGGSTDTQYF TGCAGCGTCAAGCCGAGGACTGGGGGAGGTAGCACAGATACGCAGTATTTT
TRBD1 TRBJ2-3 TRBV7-2 NA CASSLNPGGAGTDTQYF TGTGCCAGCAGCCTGAATCCAGGGGGCGCAGGCACAGATACGCAGTATTTT
NA TRBJ1-2 TRBV7-9 once CASSFEGYGYTF TGTGCCAGCAGCTTCGAAGGCTATGGCTACACCTTC
TRBD2 TRBJ2-2 TRBV5-4 NA CASRATSGSDTGELFF TGTGCCAGCAGAGCGACTAGCGGGAGTGACACCGGGGAGCTGTTTTTT
TRBD2 TRBJ2-1 TRBV11-3 few CASSPSGRNYNEQFF TGTGCCAGCAGTCCAAGCGGGAGAAACTACAATGAGCAGTTCTTC
NA TRBJ2-1 TRBV27 NA CASSLSRPSGNEQFF TGTGCCAGCAGTTTATCCCGGCCCTCTGGCAATGAGCAGTTCTTC
NA TRBJ1-1 TRBV10-1 NA CASSSNRANTEAFF TGCGCCAGTTCCTCTAACAGGGCTAACACTGAAGCTTTCTTT
NA TRBJ2-5 TRBV7-8 NA CASSLLLAQETQYF TGTGCCAGCAGCTTATTGCTCGCCCAAGAGACCCAGTACTTC
TRBD2 TRBJ2-1 TRBV28 NA CASSEAGGTYNEQFF TGTGCCAGCAGTGAGGCGGGAGGGACCTACAATGAGCAGTTCTTC
NA TRBJ2-7 TRBV11-2 NA CASSFLRPAGSRDEQYF TGTGCCAGCAGCTTTTTGCGGCCGGCGGGATCCCGGGACGAGCAGTACTTC
NA TRBJ2-6 TRBV5-4 once CASGRDVLTF TGTGCCAGCGGGCGGGACGTCCTGACTTTC
NA TRBJ1-5 TRBV28 NA CASRPSLRPQHF TGTGCCAGCAGACCCTCTCTTAGGCCCCAGCATTTT
NA TRBJ2-5 TRBV29-1 NA CSVLGPSGTQYF TGCAGCGTTCTTGGCCCGAGCGGGACCCAGTACTTC
NA TRBJ1-2 TRBV27 NA CASSPGNRVGGYTF TGTGCCAGCAGTCCCGGAAACAGGGTGGGGGGCTACACCTTC
TRBD1 TRBJ2-5 TRBV5-1 NA CASSLGDSASQETQYF TGCGCCAGCAGCTTGGGGGACAGCGCCTCTCAAGAGACCCAGTACTTC
NA TRBJ1-2 TRBV5-8 NA CASSTTGTNYGYTF TGTGCCAGCAGCACCACCGGGACTAACTATGGCTACACCTTC